The T cell receptor beta chain under discussion was sequenced for a study of identical twins. Each CDR3 protein is one row after TCRdb ran MiXCR on the 5' RACE reads. This sample has about 790,000 distinct CDR3 sequences, with 15% to 20% found just once. This clonotype was observed once. V shed 6 bases and J shed 1 base, with 6 bases lying between them. The CDR3 consists of 12 residues. CDR1 is ENHRY, CDR2 SYGVKD, per germline. These same data were also listed under a study on T cells expressing NK-cell markers.

The sequencing sample was made of PBMCs. This sequence joins TRBV10-3 and TRBJ1-1; D gene ambiguous. This clonotype was sampled from a woman aged 18-30 years in good health. The CDR3 sequence: CAISRKNTEAFF. Here the CDR3 DNA reads TGTGCCATCAGCCGCAAGAACACTGAAGCTTTCTTT.